Following are 30 T cell receptor beta chains from one sample sequenced in a study of cytomegalovirus exposure and HLA in healthy donors (dated by TCRdb to about 2017). Library creation used the immunoSEQ multiplex PCR assay. A mixture of 60 forward primers for TCR Vbeta segments and 13 reverse primers for TCR Jbeta segments was used in the multiplex PCR. The clones in this table, taken by TCRdb from immuneACCESS, are in-frame only. Not every clone is retained; where verified, under half of the shortfall comes from an unresolved V gene, and the cause of the rest is unknown. In this sample the table shows roughly 99,000 clones, over 75% of which occur a single time. Around 2.3% of the sample belongs to the ten largest clones. The sequenced material came from PBMCs. The receptors here all came from a young man in good health and CMV-seronegative.

The chain couples TRBV9 to TRBJ2-6; a possible D gene is TRBD1 (5 bases). The V and J ends lost 3 bases and 0 bases respectively, with 16 bases between them. CDR1 and CDR2 from the germline V gene are SGDLS and YYNGEE. The CDR3 contains 18 residues. The DNA of the CDR3 is TGTGCCAGCAGCGATACAATACAGGTTCCCTCTGGGGCCAACGTCCTGACTTTC. As protein: CASSDTIQVPSGANVLTF. Variable domain in full (rest from reference TRBV9 and TRBJ2-6): DSGVTQTPKHLITATGQRVTLRCSPRSGDLSVYWYQQSLDQGLQFLIQYYNGEERAKGNILERFSAQQFPDLHSELNLSSLELGDSALYFCASSDTIQVPSGANVLTFGAGSRLTVL.

The chain uses TRBV30 and TRBJ1-3; 11 nucleotides align to TRBD1. Trimming at V came to 0 bases and at J to 7 bases, leaving 2 bases not matched to a gene. Germline lookup yields CDR1 GTSNPN and CDR2 SVGIG (reference sequence). The CDR3 covers 14 residues. The CDR3 coding sequence is TGTGCCTGGAGTGTAGGGGACAGGGGGAACACCATATATTTT. Encoded protein: CAWSVGDRGNTIYF.

The gene calls are TRBV28 and TRBJ2-3; 9 nucleotides align to TRBD2. CDR3 length: 13 residues. V was pared by 7 bases and J by 3 bases, with 2 bases of the junction left unmatched. Germline V CDR1 and CDR2: MDHEN, SYDVKM. The CDR3 sequence is CASNSGSTDTQYF. The DNA of the CDR3 is TGTGCCAGCAATAGCGGGAGTACAGATACGCAGTATTTT.

The rearrangement joins TRBV6-5 to TRBJ2-5, with D possibly TRBD2 on 5 matching bases. V was clipped by 2 bases and J by 12 bases, with 19 bases between them. There are 14 residues in the CDR3. Germline V gives CDR1 MNHEY, CDR2 SVGAGI. The CDR3 DNA sequence: TGTGCCAGCAGTTACAACCGGGGTGCATCTCCTGAGTACTTC. It encodes CASSYNRGASPEYF.

The chain recombines TRBV18 with TRBJ2-7; tentative D call: TRBD1 (5 bases). The CDR3 runs to 12 residues. Germline values: CDR1 KGHSH, CDR2 LQKENI. The V and J ends lost 6 bases and 6 bases respectively, with 12 bases between them. This CDR3 reads CASSSTDAEQYF. As DNA, the CDR3 is TGTGCCAGCTCGTCGACAGACGCCGAGCAGTACTTC.

The chain employs TRBV29-1 and TRBJ2-2; no firm D call. Trimming stripped 7 bases from V and 6 bases from J, with 6 bases between. The CDR3 has 10 residues. Per germline, CDR1 SQVTM and CDR2 ANQGSEA. In DNA form, the CDR3 reads TGCAGCGCAGTATCCGGGGAGCTGTTTTTT. Its protein product is CSAVSGELFF.

The rearrangement uses TRBV7-2 and TRBJ1-4; the D is unclear. Deletions cut 4 bases from V and 4 bases from J, with 4 bases between. Germline V gene data show CDR1 as SGHTA and CDR2 as FQGNSA. This CDR3 region has 12 residues. CDR3 loop: CASSSHNEKLFF. CDR3 sequence (DNA): TGTGCCAGCAGCTCACATAATGAAAAACTGTTTTTT.

J is TRBJ2-5 and V is TRBV5-1, with 8 nucleotides matching TRBD1. This CDR3 is built from 14 residues. CDR1 SGHRS and CDR2 YFSETQ come from the germline V gene. With 5 bases clipped from V and 4 bases from J, the junction kept 7 bases outside the gene matches. The CDR3 loop is CASSGQGALETQYF. For the CDR3, the DNA is TGCGCCAGCAGTGGGCAGGGGGCCTTAGAGACCCAGTACTTC.

J is TRBJ2-2 and V is TRBV2; 12 bases are a match to TRBD2. The CDR3 is 17 residues long. Trimming removed 6 bases from V and 0 bases from J; junction bases left unmatched: 5. The germline V gene encodes CDR1 SNHLY and CDR2 FYNNEI. For the CDR3, the DNA is TGTGCCAGCAGGGGACTAGCGGGTCTCGCGAACACCGGGGAGCTGTTTTTT. Its protein is CASRGLAGLANTGELFF. Complete variable domain (other parts from reference TRBV2 and TRBJ2-2): EPEVTQTPSHQVTQMGQEVILRCVPISNHLYFYWYRQILGQKVEFLVSFYNNEISEKSEIFDDQFSVERPDGSNFTLKIRSTKLEDSAMYFCASRGLAGLANTGELFFGEGSRLTVL.

V usage is TRBV11-2 and J usage is TRBJ2-5, with a possible D match to TRBD2 (6 bases). The germline V gene has CDR1 SGHAT and CDR2 FQNNGV. The CDR3 sequence is 13 residues long. V lost 5 bases and J lost 5, with 12 bases in between. The CDR3 coding sequence is TGTGCCAGCAGCAGGGAGGTTTCGGAGACCCAGTACTTC. Its protein is CASSREVSETQYF.

Only a few counts were recorded for this clone. The chain links TRBV6-5 to TRBJ1-4; TRBD1 is a possible D gene (5 bases). V lost 5 bases and J lost 6, with 13 bases in between. This CDR3 has 14 amino acids. Germline CDR1 reads MNHEY; CDR2 reads SVGAGI. The chain's CDR3 is CASSTHRPHEKLFF. CDR3 sequence (DNA): TGTGCCAGCAGTACCCACAGGCCCCATGAAAAACTGTTTTTT.

This sequence joins TRBV6-1 and TRBJ1-5, with D possibly TRBD1 on 6 matching bases. The V end lost 11 bases, the J end lost 4 bases, and 12 bases lay between the germline ends. The CDR3 is made up of 12 amino acids. Germline V gives CDR1 MNHNS, CDR2 SASEGT. The CDR3 DNA sequence: TGTGCCTCCTCGGGGACAAATCAGCCCCAGCATTTT. The encoded protein is CASSGTNQPQHF.

The V and J genes are TRBV30 and TRBJ2-7; possibly TRBD2 for D (6 bases). CDR3 length equals 13 residues. V shed 2 bases and J shed 4 bases, with 12 bases lying between them. The V gene's germline CDR1 is GTSNPN and CDR2 SVGIG (reference sequence). The CDR3 DNA reads TGTGCCTGGAGTACGGGAGCATTTTACGAGCAGTACTTC. It is translated as CAWSTGAFYEQYF.

The chain couples TRBV11-2 to TRBJ1-4; D gene uncertain. The CDR3 length is 14 residues. Per the germline V gene, CDR1 is SGHAT and CDR2 is FQNNGV. Trimming pared 5 bases from V and 3 bases from J, leaving 10 bases between. This CDR3 reads CASSPNPANEKLFF. CDR3 bases: TGTGCCAGCAGCCCGAATCCGGCTAATGAAAAACTGTTTTTT.

The rearrangement joins TRBV6-1 to TRBJ2-3; TRBD2 might be the D (6 bases). The CDR3 is 15 residues long. V lost 5 bases to trimming and J lost 5 bases, with 17 bases between them. Germline-derived CDR1 and CDR2 are MNHNS and SASEGT. DNA for the CDR3: TGTGCCAGCAGTCGTTGGGCGGGGCAGGGAGATACGCAGTATTTT. Translation: CASSRWAGQGDTQYF.

In regard to this clone: The conserved phenylalanine or tryptophan normally closing the CDR3 is absent here, so this likely arose from a read error. The chain is built from TRBV15 and TRBJ1-1; D not resolved. The CDR3 totals 14 residues. Deletions cut 7 bases from V and 0 bases from J, with 12 bases between. Germline CDR1 reads LNHNV; CDR2 reads YYDKDF (reference sequence). The CDR3, as DNA: TGTGCCACCACCCATGGGGAGCTGAACACTGAAGCTTTCTCT. Translation gives CATTHGELNTEAFS.

V usage is TRBV2 and J usage is TRBJ1-1, with D uncertain. The CDR3 contains 12 residues. The germline gives CDR1 SNHLY, CDR2 FYNNEI. V was shortened by 5 bases and J by 1 base, with 5 bases between the two germline ends. In DNA form, the CDR3 reads TGTGCCAGCAGTCGGAGGAACACTGAAGCTTTCTTT. Translation gives CASSRRNTEAFF.

This clone has only one observation. CDR3 bases: TGTGCCAGCAGCGTATCAAGGACAGGGAACACCGGGGAGCTGTTTTTT. Residues: CASSVSRTGNTGELFF. The chain is built from TRBV9 and TRBJ2-2; the match to TRBD1 covers 7 bases. The ends lost 1 base at V and 1 base at J; junction bases unmatched: 4. This CDR3 has 16 residues. The germline gives CDR1 SGDLS, CDR2 YYNGEE.

This clone was detected only a few times. The chain is built from TRBV7-9 and TRBJ2-7; D is ambiguous. V lost 3 bases and J lost 5, with 11 bases in between. The CDR3 is 13 residues long. Germline-derived CDR1 and CDR2 are SEHNR and FQNEAQ (reference sequence). CDR3 DNA sequence: TGTGCCAGCAGCTTTGGGCCCCTGAACGAGCAGTACTTC. As protein: CASSFGPLNEQYF.

This chain joins TRBV10-1 and TRBJ2-1; D is perhaps TRBD2 (5 bases). Germline values: CDR1 WNHNN, CDR2 SYGVQD (reference sequence). V was shortened by 6 bases and J by 2 bases, with 11 bases between the two germline ends. CDR3 size: 14 residues. The DNA of the CDR3 is TGCGCCAGCAGCCCCGCTAGCCCCTACAATGAGCAGTTCTTC. Protein product: CASSPASPYNEQFF.

This clone is a singleton in its sample. Other DNA sequences within the sample encode an identical CDR3. The chain employs TRBV10-1 and TRBJ2-2; 12 positions agree with TRBD2. The germline V gene has CDR1 WNHNN and CDR2 SYGVQD (reference sequence). V shed 6 bases and J 1 base; nucleotides not matched to a gene: 3. The length of the CDR3 is 16 residues. The DNA for the CDR3 is TGCGCCAGCAGCCGGACTAGCGGGGAGAACACCGGGGAGCTGTTTTTT. Its translation is CASSRTSGENTGELFF.

This clone was counted once. This chain uses TRBV9 with TRBJ2-7, with 7 bases fitting TRBD2. Unmatched junction bases numbered 2, after V lost 4 bases and J lost 1 base. The CDR3 contains 13 residues. Germline values: CDR1 SGDLS, CDR2 YYNGEE. CDR3 residues: CASSPGGSYEQYF. For the CDR3, the DNA is TGTGCCAGCAGCCCGGGGGGATCCTACGAGCAGTACTTC.

The gene calls are TRBV5-1 and TRBJ2-5; 8 positions match TRBD1. Per the germline V gene, CDR1 is SGHRS and CDR2 is YFSETQ. The CDR3 is 16 residues long. With 2 bases clipped from V and 1 base from J, the junction kept 7 bases outside the gene matches. The DNA for the CDR3 is TGCGCCAGCAGCTTCTCAGGGGGCGGGTCCCAAGAGACCCAGTACTTC. Translated: CASSFSGGGSQETQYF.

V is TRBV5-1 and J is TRBJ1-2, with D possibly matching TRBD1 (6 bases). CDR1 is SGHRS and CDR2 is YFSETQ in the germline V gene. Trimming cost V 2 bases and J 3 bases, with 8 bases left between them. The CDR3 covers 13 residues. The CDR3 spells CASSLQGDYGYTF. The CDR3 coding sequence is TGCGCCAGCAGCTTACAGGGAGACTATGGCTACACCTTC.

This chain uses TRBV2 with TRBJ1-6, with TRBD1 matching over 10 bases. After removal of 8 bases from V and 10 bases from J, the junction contained 14 bases not matched to a gene. Germline loops: CDR1 SNHLY, CDR2 FYNNEI. The CDR3 totals 16 residues. For the CDR3, the DNA is TGTGCCAGCGGATTACCCGGGACAGGGGTGTTATCACCCCTCCACTTT. Amino acids: CASGLPGTGVLSPLHF.

V and J are TRBV5-1 and TRBJ2-1, with 15 positions matching TRBD2. The CDR3 loop spans 15 amino acids. Germline lookup yields CDR1 SGHRS and CDR2 YFSETQ. V was clipped by 4 bases and J by 9 bases; unmatched bases: 5. The CDR3 coding sequence is TGCGCCAGCAGCGTCGGGACTAGCGGGAGGAGTGAGCAGTTCTTC. Residues: CASSVGTSGRSEQFF.

This clone showed up just a few times. J is TRBJ1-1 and V is TRBV30; D possibly corresponds to TRBD1 (5 bases). In germline, CDR1 is GTSNPN, CDR2 SVGIG (reference sequence). The CDR3 contains 12 residues. Trimming cost V 4 bases and J 6 bases, with 12 bases left between them. The CDR3 coding sequence is TGTGCCTGGATGGGGCCCGGACCTGAAGCTTTCTTT. It encodes CAWMGPGPEAFF.

V is TRBV5-6 and J is TRBJ1-1; D uncertain. The V gene lost 4 bases and the J gene lost 3 bases, with 7 bases spanning the gap. Looked up from germline, CDR1 is SGHDT and CDR2 is YYEEEE. The CDR3 has 12 amino acids. CDR3 sequence (DNA): TGTGCCAGCAGCGGCTTGGACACTGAAGCTTTCTTT. Translating it yields CASSGLDTEAFF.

V is TRBV18 and J is TRBJ2-1; TRBD2 matches 12 bases. This CDR3 is built from 15 residues. CDR1 and CDR2 from the germline V gene are KGHSH and LQKENI. The V and J ends lost 3 bases and 4 bases, in that order; junction bases with no gene match: 1. CDR3 sequence (DNA): TGTGCCAGCTCACCCGGGACTAGCGGGTACAATGAGCAGTTCTTC. It is translated as CASSPGTSGYNEQFF.

The gene calls are TRBV28 and TRBJ1-1, with 8 bases matching TRBD1. From germline, CDR1 is MDHEN and CDR2 SYDVKM. Germline trimming cut 6 bases from V and 1 base from J; bases unmatched to any gene: 7. This CDR3 contains 15 residues. The CDR3 DNA reads TGTGCCAGCAGCCGCGGACAGGGAGAGAACACTGAAGCTTTCTTT. It encodes CASSRGQGENTEAFF.